This T cell receptor beta chain originates from a study of cytomegalovirus exposure and HLA in healthy donors. Study information: Earlier work reported roughly 120 million unique TCR beta sequences from 150 million to 200 million T cells.

This clone was observed a few times. The target antigen is unknown. This sample includes further DNA sequences coding for the same CDR3. Germline V gives CDR1 SGHDN, CDR2 FVKESK. Trimming took 0 bases from V and 7 from J; bases not matched to a gene: 12. The CDR3 is 18 residues long. The PCR ran on 60 Vbeta and 13 Jbeta primers. TCRdb keeps only in-frame clones here, not all; method: immunoSEQ multiplex PCR. Of roughly 170,000 clones in the sample, 82% were seen once. General observations from the study: Later analysis indicated greater clonal expansion among HLA-associated TCR beta chains than among equally common other chains. What a later analysis showed was that several of the most significant clusters appeared linked to common viral pathogens.

The chain uses TRBV14 and TRBJ2-1, with 10 bases lining up with TRBD2. Sequenced: PBMCs. The TCR comes from a male donor in good health and CMV-seronegative. The DNA of the CDR3 is TGTGCCAGCAGCCAAGATAGCTTAGCGGGAGGCGTCCGAAATGAGCAGTTCTTC. It codes for CASSQDSLAGGVRNEQFF.